These T cell receptor beta chains were read from a single sample in a study of T-cell memory formation after mild COVID-19. TCRdb passed the 5' RACE reads through MiXCR, listing each CDR3 protein once. In the table there are roughly 450,000 distinct CDR3 sequences, more than 15% of which are singletons. The sample taken for sequencing was PBMCs or a T cell subset sorted from them (not recorded which). The receptor source for this set is a man aged 18 to 35 who had mild COVID-19 (a few samples of this study predate the infection). Cell type and time point are not known. Both conserved end residues are part of each CDR3. The D gene is left open where the match is weak. The size entry is marked missing in some rows and otherwise reads once, few, many or a size class.

-,TRBJ2-4,TRBV20-1,few,CSASLDRLAKNIQYF,TGCAGTGCTTCCCTGGACAGACTAGCCAAAAACATTCAGTACTTC
-,TRBJ2-2,TRBV12-3/TRBV12-4,many,CASRPGHTGELFF,TGTGCCAGCAGACCGGGTCACACCGGGGAGCTGTTTTTT
-,TRBJ2-1,TRBV19,-,CASSISYLDNEQFF,TGTGCCAGTAGTATCAGCTACCTTGACAATGAGCAGTTCTTC
-,TRBJ2-2,TRBV5-5,few,CASSLGGGLGTGELFF,TGTGCCAGCAGCTTAGGTGGGGGCTTGGGTACCGGGGAGCTGTTTTTT
-,TRBJ1-4,TRBV7-9,-,CASSFPGDGEEKLFF,TGTGCCAGCAGCTTCCCCGGGGATGGGGAAGAAAAACTGTTTTTT
-,TRBJ2-3,TRBV6-6,-,CASTRGKSTDTQYF,TGTGCCAGCACCAGGGGAAAGAGCACAGATACGCAGTATTTT
-,TRBJ1-2,TRBV6-5,few,CASSYSQGNYGYTF,TGTGCCAGCAGTTACTCTCAGGGCAACTATGGCTACACCTTC
TRBD1,TRBJ1-5,TRBV7-2,-,CASSLNRGANQPQHF,TGTGCCAGCAGCTTAAACAGGGGAGCCAATCAGCCCCAGCATTTT
TRBD1,TRBJ1-5,TRBV6-2/TRBV6-3,-,CASTPGGGWQPQHF,TGTGCCAGCACTCCAGGAGGGGGCTGGCAGCCCCAGCATTTT
TRBD1,TRBJ2-7,TRBV7-2,few,CASSTSRTGRYEQYF,TGTGCCAGCAGTACTTCCCGGACAGGACGCTACGAGCAGTACTTC
-,TRBJ2-2,TRBV4-3,-,CASSQVWGVNTGELFF,TGCGCCAGCAGCCAAGTATGGGGGGTTAACACCGGGGAGCTGTTTTTT
-,TRBJ1-4,TRBV10-3,few,CAISRRGGEEKLFF,TGTGCCATCAGCCGGCGCGGAGGGGAGGAAAAACTGTTTTTT
-,TRBJ1-4,TRBV20-1,many,CSASPGEKLFF,TGCAGTGCCAGCCCAGGTGAAAAACTGTTTTTT
TRBD2,TRBJ2-1,TRBV3-1,-,CASSPSTTSVFSNEQFF,TGTGCCAGCAGCCCCTCGACCACTAGCGTTTTTTCGAATGAGCAGTTCTTC
-,TRBJ2-3,TRBV5-5,few,CASTRWGASTDTQYF,TGTGCCAGCACCCGGTGGGGGGCCAGCACAGATACGCAGTATTTT
-,TRBJ2-5,TRBV3-1,few,CASSQEGGRQETQYF,TGTGCCAGCAGCCAAGAGGGGGGTCGGCAAGAGACCCAGTACTTC
-,TRBJ2-7,TRBV7-9,few,CASSPTNFAGSDEQYF,TGTGCCAGCAGCCCCACGAATTTTGCGGGGTCGGACGAGCAGTACTTC
-,TRBJ1-3,TRBV5-1,many,CASSWGGRPDSGNTIYF,TGCGCCAGCAGCTGGGGGGGTAGACCTGACTCTGGAAACACCATATATTTT
-,TRBJ1-2,TRBV11-2,-,CASRKPGQNYGYTF,TGTGCCAGCAGGAAACCCGGACAGAACTATGGCTACACCTTC
-,TRBJ2-4,TRBV27,-,CASSPSPGGGDIQYF,TGTGCCAGCAGTCCGTCTCCTGGGGGCGGGGACATTCAGTACTTC
-,TRBJ2-1,TRBV7-6,-,CASSPGWRPDKEQFF,TGTGCCAGCAGCCCTGGGTGGAGGCCGGACAAGGAGCAGTTCTTC
-,TRBJ2-1,TRBV20-1,-,CSASRVPEQFF,TGCAGTGCTAGCCGGGTACCTGAGCAGTTCTTC
-,TRBJ1-2,TRBV4-1,once,CASSQDRPGAVVGYTF,TGCGCCAGCAGCCAAGATCGCCCAGGGGCAGTCGTTGGCTACACCTTC
TRBD2,TRBJ2-1,TRBV12-3/TRBV12-4,few,CASRLTSGGNEQFF,TGTGCCAGCAGGCTCACTAGCGGGGGTAATGAGCAGTTCTTC
TRBD2,TRBJ2-7,TRBV20-1,few,CSGRRRGGFSYEQYF,TGCAGTGGGCGGAGGCGGGGGGGATTCTCCTACGAGCAGTACTTC
-,TRBJ2-4,TRBV7-9,-,CASSWEPTESNIQYF,TGTGCCAGCAGCTGGGAACCGACAGAGTCGAACATTCAGTACTTC
-,TRBJ1-2,TRBV7-2,-,CASSWYGIESGYTF,TGTGCCAGCAGCTGGTATGGGATAGAAAGCGGCTACACCTTC
-,TRBJ1-1,TRBV7-2,-,CASSYTEAEAFF,TGTGCCAGCAGCTATACAGAGGCCGAAGCTTTCTTT
-,TRBJ1-2,TRBV12-3/TRBV12-4,once,CASSLSENYGYTF,TGTGCCAGCAGTTTATCGGAGAACTATGGCTACACCTTC
-,TRBJ2-4,TRBV7-2,few,CASSLGGLGKNIQYF,TGTGCCAGCAGCTTGGGGGGCCTGGGGAAAAACATTCAGTACTTC
-,TRBJ1-1,TRBV5-1,few,CASIVGTEAFF,TGCGCCAGCATCGTGGGCACTGAAGCTTTCTTT
TRBD2,TRBJ2-1,TRBV20-1,-,CSAPKLAGAINEQFF,TGCAGTGCTCCGAAGCTAGCGGGGGCCATAAATGAGCAGTTCTTC
TRBD2,TRBJ2-7,TRBV12-3/TRBV12-4,few,CASSLWERGGQQYF,TGTGCCAGCAGTTTATGGGAGCGGGGGGGCCAGCAGTACTTC
-,TRBJ2-1,TRBV7-9,few,CASSPTRLSEQFF,TGTGCCAGCAGTCCGACTAGATTGAGTGAGCAGTTCTTC
-,TRBJ2-1,TRBV19,many,CASSKYNEQFF,TGTGCCAGTAGTAAGTACAATGAGCAGTTCTTC
-,TRBJ2-1,TRBV6-5,-,CASSYGARNEQFF,TGTGCCAGCAGTTACGGAGCAAGGAATGAGCAGTTCTTC
-,TRBJ1-1,TRBV5-1,-,CASSPKASTEAFF,TGCGCCAGCAGCCCCAAGGCGTCCACTGAAGCTTTCTTT
TRBD2,TRBJ2-3,TRBV7-2,-,CASSLLGTSGGGNTQYF,TGTGCCAGCAGCCTCCTCGGGACTAGCGGGGGGGGGAATACGCAGTATTTT
-,TRBJ2-3,TRBV5-4,-,CASTLGDRTDTQYF,TGTGCCAGCACCCTCGGAGACCGCACAGATACGCAGTATTTT
-,TRBJ2-3,TRBV7-9,-,CASSLAPSGTDTQYF,TGTGCCAGCAGCTTAGCACCTTCAGGGACAGATACGCAGTATTTT
-,TRBJ1-5,TRBV9,-,CASSVDGRDNQPQHF,TGTGCCAGCAGCGTAGATGGCAGGGACAATCAGCCCCAGCATTTT
TRBD2,TRBJ2-7,TRBV18,-,CASSLTSGLLSYEQYF,TGTGCCAGCTCACTAACTAGCGGACTTCTCTCCTACGAGCAGTACTTC